This T cell receptor beta chain is from a study of cytomegalovirus exposure and HLA in healthy donors. Study-wide background: HLA-typed donors contributed 80 million or so unique TCRs, which were held in an early data release.

The germline V gene encodes CDR1 KGHSH and CDR2 LQKENI. V shed 5 bases and J shed 4 bases, with 14 bases lying between them. This CDR3 contains 14 residues. Note on this clone: The antigen is undetermined.

PCR involved 60 Vbeta and 13 Jbeta primers. TCRdb keeps only in-frame clones here, not all; method: immunoSEQ multiplex PCR. This table holds about 150,000 clones, 78% found once. Points from the study as a whole: CMV serostatus was the sole immune exposure data available. Reports credit the classifier with highly specific, highly sensitive diagnosis of cytomegalovirus status. According to the study, around 180 TCR beta chains were cytomegalovirus-associated.

The sequence was obtained from a woman between 45 and 60 years old in good health and CMV-seropositive. The chain carries TRBV18 and TRBJ1-1; D gene ambiguous. Sequenced sample: PBMCs. Written as DNA, the CDR3 is TGTGCCAGCTCAGAGGCAGGCGGAGGCACTGAAGCTTTCTTT. Its translation is CASSEAGGGTEAFF.